The clone carrying this T cell receptor beta chain was counted a few times. CDR3 length equals 15 residues. V lost 1 base to trimming and J lost 0 bases, with 11 bases between them. Germline V lookup: CDR1 SGHRS, CDR2 YFSETQ. The entry originates in a study of patients and donors after allogeneic stem cell transplantation. MiXCR, run by TCRdb on the RT-PCR reads, gives a single entry per CDR3 protein. The sample holds a few hundred thousand distinct CDR3 sequences, around 41% seen once. The sample was blood, either unsorted or a sorted T cell fraction (not recorded which). The receptor was isolated from a human donor who was either an allogeneic HSCT recipient or a stem cell or donor lymphocyte infusion donor (not recorded which). It is not recorded whose cells these are; they may come from a transplant donor. J is TRBJ2-7 and V is TRBV5-1; D is perhaps TRBD1 or TRBD2 (5 bases each). This CDR3 is CASSLRGDHSYEQYF. CDR3 bases: TGCGCCAGCAGCTTGAGAGGGGACCACTCCTACGAGCAGTACTTC.